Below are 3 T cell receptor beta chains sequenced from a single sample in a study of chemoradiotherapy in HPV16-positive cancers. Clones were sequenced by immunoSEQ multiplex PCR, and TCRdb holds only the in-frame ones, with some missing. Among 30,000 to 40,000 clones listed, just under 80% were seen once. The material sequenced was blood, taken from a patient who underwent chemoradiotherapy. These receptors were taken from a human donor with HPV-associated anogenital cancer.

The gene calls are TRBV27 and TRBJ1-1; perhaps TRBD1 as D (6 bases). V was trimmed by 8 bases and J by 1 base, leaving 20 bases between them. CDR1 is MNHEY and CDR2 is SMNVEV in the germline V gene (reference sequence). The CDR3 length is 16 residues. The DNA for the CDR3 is TGTGCCAGCGCCTTTTTACGTGGGGGCGAGAACACTGAAGCTTTCTTT. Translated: CASAFLRGGENTEAFF.

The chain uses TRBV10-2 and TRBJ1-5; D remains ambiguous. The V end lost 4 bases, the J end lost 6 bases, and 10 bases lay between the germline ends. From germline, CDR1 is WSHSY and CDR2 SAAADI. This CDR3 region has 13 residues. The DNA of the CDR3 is TGCGCCAGCAGTGTCGAGTATGCTCAGCCCCAGCATTTT. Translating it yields CASSVEYAQPQHF.

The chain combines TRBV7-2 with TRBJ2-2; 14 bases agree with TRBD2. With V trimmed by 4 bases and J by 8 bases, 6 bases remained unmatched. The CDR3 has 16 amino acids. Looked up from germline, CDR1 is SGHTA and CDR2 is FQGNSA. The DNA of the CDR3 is TGTGCCAGCAGCTCCCGACTAGCGGGGGGGCCTGGGGAGCTGTTTTTT. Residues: CASSSRLAGGPGELFF. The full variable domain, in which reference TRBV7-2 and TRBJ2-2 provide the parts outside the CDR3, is GAGVSQSPSNKVTEKGKDVELRCDPISGHTALYWYRQSLGQGLEFLIYFQGNSAPDKSGLPSDRFSAERTGGSVSTLTIQRTQQEDSAVYLCASSSRLAGGPGELFFGEGSRLTVL.